This entry lists 28 T cell receptor beta chains sequenced from one sample in a study of shared clonotypes between healthy human individuals. The assay was immunoSEQ multiplex PCR, and TCRdb's table has in-frame clones only and misses some. The data contain about 560,000 clones, around 77% of them singletons. The sample comprised PBMCs. All receptors derive from a woman aged 40 to 49 in good health. Some clones in this sample may be carry-over from other donors' samples.

This rearrangement joins TRBV25-1 to TRBJ2-4; 7 nucleotides line up with TRBD1. The CDR3 contains 16 residues. The V gene's germline CDR1 is MGHDK and CDR2 SYGVNS. V lost 9 bases, J lost 0 bases, and 11 bases stayed unmatched. Here the CDR3 reads CARGQPICIAKNIQYF. As DNA, the CDR3 is TGTGCCAGGGGACAGCCCATATGTATAGCCAAAAACATTCAGTACTTC.

V usage is TRBV29-1 and J usage is TRBJ1-1; 7 bases are shared with TRBD1. This CDR3 region has 18 residues. J lost 4 bases, V lost 0 bases, and 17 bases had no gene match. CDR1 is SQVTM, CDR2 ANQGSEA, per germline. The CDR3 DNA reads as TGCAGCGTTGAAGATATAGGGATGCCTAGACAGGGCGGCACTGAAGCTTTCTTT. It yields the protein CSVEDIGMPRQGGTEAFF.

This clone has just one count. This chain links TRBV4-1 with TRBJ2-1, with 11 bases identical to TRBD2. Germline V lookup: CDR1 MGHRA, CDR2 YSYEKL. After removal of 4 bases from V and 1 base from J, the junction contained 3 bases not matched to a gene. CDR3 size: 16 residues. The DNA for the CDR3 is TGCGCCAGCAGCCTACGACTAGCGGGGTCCTACAATGAGCAGTTCTTC. It specifies CASSLRLAGSYNEQFF.

In the case of this clone: At one of its ends the junction is not consistent with the germline gene, which may arise from a read error. V and J are TRBV19 and TRBJ1-2; D perhaps matches TRBD1 (5 bases). Germline CDR1 LNHDA, CDR2 SQIVND (reference sequence). The length of the CDR3 is 11 residues. This chain's CDR3 is CASSIGTTISF. Written as DNA, the CDR3 is TGTGCCAGTAGCATTGGGACCACTATTTCCTTC.

This clone appeared a few times. J is TRBJ1-5 and V is TRBV19, with 8 nucleotides matching TRBD1. V lost 3 bases and J lost 6; bases outside the gene matches: 7. Germline CDR1 LNHDA, CDR2 SQIVND (reference sequence). This CDR3 spans 15 amino acids. CDR3 DNA: TGTGCCAGTAGTATTAGGACAGGGCTGACTCAGCCCCAGCATTTT. It codes for CASSIRTGLTQPQHF. Full variable domain (outside the CDR3, taken from reference TRBV19 and TRBJ1-5): DGGITQSPKYLFRKEGQNVTLSCEQNLNHDAMYWYRQDPGQGLRLIYYSQIVNDFQKGDIAEGYSVSREKKESFPLTVTSAQKNPTAFYLCASSIRTGLTQPQHFGDGTRLSIL.

The sample holds a few counts of this clone. This chain links TRBV19 with TRBJ1-1, with 7 bases aligning to TRBD1. V shed 3 bases and J 10 bases; nucleotides not matched to a gene: 8. Germline-derived CDR1 and CDR2 are LNHDA and SQIVND (reference sequence). CDR3 size: 13 residues. CDR3 nucleotide sequence: TGTGCCAGTAGTATCCGGACAGGCGAGGGAGCTTTCTTT. Its translation: CASSIRTGEGAFF.

A note on this clone: This probably arose from a read error, given a far larger clone one base away. This sequence joins TRBV4-3 and TRBJ1-4, with TRBD1 matching 10 bases. The CDR3 extends over 16 amino acids. V lost 0 bases and J lost 8; bases outside the gene matches: 6. The germline V gene encodes CDR1 LGHNA and CDR2 YSLEER. The CDR3 loop reads CASSQDPGTGAEKLFF. CDR3 bases: TGCGCCAGCAGCCAAGATCCTGGGACAGGGGCCGAAAAACTGTTTTTT.

The genes are TRBV7-9 and TRBJ2-7, with D possibly being TRBD1 (5 bases). Germline V gene lookup returns CDR1 SEHNR and CDR2 FQNEAQ (reference sequence). V shed 5 bases and J shed 2 bases, with 16 bases lying between them. The length of the CDR3 is 15 residues. DNA of the CDR3: TGTGCCAGCAGCCAGGGTGACAGCTCGGCCTACGAGCAGTACTTC. Encoded protein: CASSQGDSSAYEQYF.

The chain recombines TRBV20-1 with TRBJ1-4; D gene uncertain. The length of the CDR3 is 11 residues. The germline V gene has CDR1 DFQATT and CDR2 SNEGSKA (reference sequence). Trimming removed 5 bases at V and 4 bases at J, with 5 bases between. CDR3 DNA: TGCAGTGCTCCGGATAATGAAAAACTGTTTTTT. Residues: CSAPDNEKLFF.

J is TRBJ1-4 and V is TRBV5-6, with D uncertain. This CDR3 is 12 amino acids long. Trimming removed 0 bases at V and 8 bases at J, with 5 bases between. The germline CDR1 and CDR2 sequences are SGHDT and YYEEEE. CDR3 sequence (DNA): TGTGCCAGCAGCTTGGGTGCAGAAAAACTGTTTTTT. This translates into CASSLGAEKLFF.

The V gene is TRBV10-3, the J gene TRBJ1-2, with TRBD1 matching 9 bases. The trim removed 5 bases at V and 5 bases at J, leaving 3 bases unmatched. The CDR3 is 13 residues long. In germline, CDR1 is ENHRY, CDR2 SYGVKD. The CDR3 spells CAISRDREYGYTF. DNA for the CDR3: TGTGCCATCAGTAGGGACAGGGAGTATGGCTACACCTTC.

Comment on this clone: One end of the junction does not line up with germline, which may come from a read error. The chain uses TRBV5-1 and TRBJ2-3; TRBD2 matches 10 bases. CDR3 size: 19 residues. Germline loops: CDR1 SGHRS, CDR2 YFSETQ. For the CDR3, the DNA is TGCGCCAGCACCTTGGAAGGTCTAGCGGGAGTTGGGAGCACAGATACGCAGTATTTT. Translating gives CASTLEGLAGVGSTDTQYF.

This clone was found a few times. The CDR3 DNA reads TGCGCCAGCAGTGTGGGAGCGGGGCACACCGGGGAGCTGTTTTTT. The encoded protein is CASSVGAGHTGELFF. The chain couples TRBV5-1 to TRBJ2-2; TRBD2 matches at 7 bases. The CDR3 spans 15 residues. V shed 5 bases, J shed 3 bases, and the junction held 7 bases outside the gene matches. Germline CDR1 SGHRS, CDR2 YFSETQ.

There are a few counts of this clone. The chain combines TRBV10-3 with TRBJ1-5; 7 nucleotides agree with TRBD1. The CDR3 runs 13 residues. The V and J ends lost 9 bases and 5 bases, in that order; junction bases with no gene match: 7. Germline V gene lookup returns CDR1 ENHRY and CDR2 SYGVKD. CDR3 sequence: CAIQQGWHQPQHF. In DNA, the CDR3 is TGTGCCATACAACAGGGGTGGCATCAGCCCCAGCATTTT.

Here the CDR3 DNA reads TGTGCCAGTAGTATAGGTGGCAGGGCTTGGTATCAGCCCCAGCATTTT. Its translation: CASSIGGRAWYQPQHF. This chain connects TRBV19 to TRBJ1-5; D is perhaps TRBD1 (5 bases). The germline CDR1 and CDR2 sequences are LNHDA and SQIVND (reference sequence). This CDR3 is built from 16 residues. V shed 1 base and J shed 5 bases, with 15 bases lying between them. The complete variable domain, with remaining parts taken from reference TRBV19 and TRBJ1-5, reads DGGITQSPKYLFRKEGQNVTLSCEQNLNHDAMYWYRQDPGQGLRLIYYSQIVNDFQKGDIAEGYSVSREKKESFPLTVTSAQKNPTAFYLCASSIGGRAWYQPQHFGDGTRLSIL.

The V gene is TRBV30, the J gene TRBJ2-2, with a weak D call TRBD1 (6 bases). CDR3 length: 12 amino acids. Germline V gene data show CDR1 as GTSNPN and CDR2 as SVGIG (reference sequence). Trimming removed 5 bases from V and 3 bases from J, with 7 bases in between. CDR3 coding DNA: TGTGCCTGGGGACAGTACACCGGGGAGCTGTTTTTT. Translated, it gives CAWGQYTGELFF.

The chain uses TRBV5-1 and TRBJ2-7; 9 bases line up with TRBD1. Germline trimming cut 3 bases from V and 0 bases from J; bases unmatched to any gene: 4. Germline V CDR1 and CDR2: SGHRS, YFSETQ. The length of the CDR3 is 15 residues. The CDR3 region is CASSWGTGSSYEQYF. CDR3 nucleotide sequence: TGCGCCAGCAGCTGGGGGACAGGGAGCTCCTACGAGCAGTACTTC.

This clone turned up a few times. The sample contains more than one DNA sequence encoding this CDR3. This chain connects TRBV6-5 to TRBJ2-6; a possible D gene is TRBD2 (6 bases). Germline CDR1 and CDR2: MNHEY and SVGAGI. The CDR3 extends over 16 amino acids. With 2 bases removed from V and 0 bases from J, the gap between germline ends came to 8 bases. In DNA form, the CDR3 reads TGTGCCAGCAGTTACGGGGAGGACTCTGGGGCCAACGTCCTGACTTTC. Translating it yields CASSYGEDSGANVLTF.

The V call is TRBV2, the J call TRBJ2-4; tentative D call: TRBD1 (5 bases). Trimming cost V 7 bases and J 4 bases, with 14 bases left between them. CDR3 length: 14 residues. Per germline, CDR1 SNHLY and CDR2 FYNNEI. CDR3: CASKEVREKNIQYF. CDR3 coding DNA: TGTGCCAGCAAAGAGGTCAGGGAAAAAAACATTCAGTACTTC.

The chain uses TRBV19 and TRBJ2-4; D unclear. The CDR3 runs 14 residues. V dropped 2 bases and J dropped 6 bases, with 11 bases sitting between them. Germline V gene data show CDR1 as LNHDA and CDR2 as SQIVND (reference sequence). CDR3 nucleotide sequence: TGTGCCAGTAGTATATCCTATCCGCGAAACATTCAGTACTTC. Translation: CASSISYPRNIQYF.

The V and J genes are TRBV30 and TRBJ2-1; 7 nucleotides match TRBD2. The V and J ends lost 5 bases and 4 bases, in that order; junction bases with no gene match: 14. The CDR3 is 16 amino acids. Germline loops: CDR1 GTSNPN, CDR2 SVGIG (reference sequence). The CDR3 region is CAWYLTPSGGYNEQFF. The CDR3 nucleotides read TGTGCCTGGTACCTAACCCCTAGCGGTGGGTACAATGAGCAGTTCTTC.

The chain joins TRBV5-1 to TRBJ2-3; 8 bases align to TRBD2. V lost 2 bases, J lost 0 bases, and 2 bases stayed unmatched. The CDR3 is 15 amino acids. Germline values: CDR1 SGHRS, CDR2 YFSETQ. The CDR3: CASSFSGTSTDTQYF. CDR3 nucleotide sequence: TGCGCCAGCAGCTTTAGCGGGACTAGCACAGATACGCAGTATTTT.

This chain connects TRBV6-1 to TRBJ2-7; 9 bases fit TRBD2. J lost 7 bases, V lost 3 bases, and 10 bases had no gene match. Germline CDR1 reads MNHNS; CDR2 reads SASEGT. CDR3 length equals 15 residues. The CDR3 bases are TGTGCCAGCAGTGACCCGGGACTAGCCGTGAGGGAGCAGTACTTC. This codes for CASSDPGLAVREQYF.

V and J are TRBV7-2 and TRBJ2-2, with 11 bases matching TRBD2. V shed 1 base and J 1 base; nucleotides not matched to a gene: 2. The CDR3 covers 17 residues. The germline gives CDR1 SGHTA, CDR2 FQGNSA. The CDR3 DNA sequence: TGTGCCAGCAGCTTAGATGGGACTAGCGGGAACACCGGGGAGCTGTTTTTT. This gives the protein CASSLDGTSGNTGELFF.

The genes are TRBV30 and TRBJ2-3, with D possibly TRBD2 on 5 matching bases. Germline CDR1 reads GTSNPN; CDR2 reads SVGIG (reference sequence). The V gene lost 0 bases and the J gene lost 4 bases, with 8 bases spanning the gap. The CDR3 loop spans 13 amino acids. The CDR3 sequence is CAWSVGRADTQYF. Here the CDR3 DNA reads TGTGCCTGGAGTGTAGGGCGGGCAGATACGCAGTATTTT. The variable domain in full, completed from reference TRBV30 and TRBJ2-3, reads SQTIHQWPATLVQPVGSPLSLECTVEGTSNPNLYWYRQAAGRGLQLLFYSVGIGQISSEVPQNLSASRPQDRQFILSSKKLLLSDSGFYLCAWSVGRADTQYFGPGTRLTVL.

This clone occurred a few times. The V call is TRBV28, the J call TRBJ1-2; 7 bases are a match to TRBD1. Unmatched junction bases numbered 19, after V lost 4 bases and J lost 14 bases. CDR3 length: 15 amino acids. Per germline, CDR1 MDHEN and CDR2 SYDVKM. CDR3 bases: TGTGCCAGCAGTTCGTTCCGGGACAGCGGGGATAAAGAGACCTTC. Translated, it gives CASSSFRDSGDKETF.

This chain links TRBV29-1 with TRBJ1-2, with 9 nucleotides matching TRBD1. CDR1 is SQVTM, CDR2 ANQGSEA, per germline. The length of the CDR3 is 14 residues. The V gene end was trimmed by 3 bases and the J gene end by 6 bases; junction bases not matched to a gene: 8. The CDR3 coding sequence is TGCAGCGTTGAGCCGGGACAGGGAAGCGATGGCTACACCTTC. Amino acids: CSVEPGQGSDGYTF.

J is TRBJ1-2 and V is TRBV6-5; 9 bases match TRBD1. CDR3 size: 13 residues. With 6 bases clipped from V and 6 bases from J, the junction kept 5 bases outside the gene matches. Germline V lookup: CDR1 MNHEY, CDR2 SVGAGI. The CDR3, as DNA: TGTGCCAGCAGGGACAGGGGTTGGAATGGCTACACCTTC. Its protein product is CASRDRGWNGYTF.